The 18 T cell receptor beta chains given below trace back to one sample, sequenced in a study of T cells after yellow fever vaccination. Using its own MiXCR run on the 5' RACE reads, TCRdb lists one record per CDR3 protein. The sample shows fewer than 450,000 distinct CDR3 sequences, roughly 8.3% of them seen only once. The starting material was PBMCs, obtained about 49 days after the first yellow fever vaccination. These receptor sequences come from a man aged 18 to 29 who received the YFV17D yellow fever vaccine.

This clonotype was found a few times. Because the CDR3's place on the DNA is in doubt, the DNA is left out and the CDR3 is given as listed by TCRdb. The chain employs TRBV21-1 and TRBJ2-7; the table's TRBD1 call for D was not verified on the DNA. TRBV21-1 is assigned pseudogene status. With termini counted, the CDR3 has 15 amino acids. Here the CDR3 reads CASSNAWGFGNEQYV.

This clonotype was counted many times. The chain recombines TRBV7-2 with TRBJ1-3; no definite D call. The CDR3 loop spans 16 amino acids. The ends were cut back, 4 bases at V and 0 bases at J, with 13 bases in the middle. The germline V gene has CDR1 SGHTA and CDR2 FQGNSA. CDR3 DNA: TGTGCCAGCAGCTCGAACGGGTGGGGCTCTGGAAACACCATATATTTT. Protein product: CASSSNGWGSGNTIYF. Full variable domain (rest looked up from reference TRBV7-2 and TRBJ1-3): GAGVSQSPSNKVTEKGKDVELRCDPISGHTALYWYRQSLGQGLEFLIYFQGNSAPDKSGLPSDRFSAERTGGSVSTLTIQRTQQEDSAVYLCASSSNGWGSGNTIYFGEGSWLTVV.

J is TRBJ2-5 and V is TRBV20-1; TRBD2 matches at 10 bases. The CDR3 is 16 residues long. Germline V gives CDR1 DFQATT, CDR2 SNEGSKA (reference sequence). J was trimmed by 11 bases and V by 0 bases; bases with no gene match: 15. As DNA, the CDR3 is TGCAGTGCTAGAGATCTACTAGCGGGGATCTACAATGAGCAGTACTTC. Protein sequence: CSARDLLAGIYNEQYF.

The CDR3 DNA sequence: TGTGCCACCCCGGGACACTCGACCTACGAGCAGTACTTC. This translates into CATPGHSTYEQYF. The V gene is TRBV12-3 or TRBV12-4, the J gene TRBJ2-7, with D tentatively TRBD1 (6 bases). The CDR3 has 13 amino acids. Trimming took 10 bases from V and 2 from J, leaving 15 bases between them.

This clonotype was seen repeatedly, ten times or more. The chain combines TRBV12-3 or TRBV12-4 with TRBJ2-3, with D uncertain. CDR3 size: 13 residues. Trimming shortened V by 5 bases and J by 4 bases, and 10 bases separated the two germline ends. CDR3 in DNA: TGTGCCAGCAGTGTCCTTCTCGCAGATACGCAGTATTTT. It translates to CASSVLLADTQYF.

The table lists this clonotype with a few counts. J is TRBJ2-3 and V is TRBV7-9; 9 positions agree with TRBD2. V gave up 3 bases and J gave up 4 bases; unmatched junction bases: 5. This CDR3 comprises 15 residues. Germline V lookup: CDR1 SEHNR, CDR2 FQNEAQ (reference sequence). Here the CDR3 DNA reads TGTGCCAGCAGCTTGCGGGGACTAGCTGCAGATACGCAGTATTTT. Its protein product is CASSLRGLAADTQYF.

This clonotype appeared a few times. The rearrangement joins TRBV3-1 to TRBJ1-1, with D perhaps TRBD1 (6 bases). The CDR3 runs to 14 residues. Germline CDR1 and CDR2: LGHDT and YNNKEL (reference sequence). Trimming cost V 6 bases and J 5 bases, with 16 bases left between them. For the CDR3, the DNA is TGTGCCAGCAGACAGGGTGGAGGATGGACTGAAGCTTTCTTT. It encodes CASRQGGGWTEAFF.

Only a few counts were recorded for this clonotype. The chain combines TRBV11-2 with TRBJ1-1; D is uncertain. This CDR3 comprises 18 residues. The V end was cut by 2 bases, the J end by 2 bases, with 21 bases between. Germline CDR1 is SGHAT and CDR2 is FQNNGV. The CDR3 region is CASSLRNMFGESNTEAFF. CDR3 bases: TGTGCCAGCAGCTTAAGAAATATGTTCGGGGAAAGCAACACTGAAGCTTTCTTT.

The chain combines TRBV25-1 with TRBJ1-1, with TRBD1 matching over 10 bases. V dropped 5 bases and J dropped 5; count of bases not matched to a gene: 5. The CDR3 extends over 14 amino acids. Germline values: CDR1 MGHDK, CDR2 SYGVNS. For the CDR3, the DNA is TGTGCCAGCAGTCGGGGACAGGGGTGGACTGAAGCTTTCTTT. Its protein is CASSRGQGWTEAFF.

The chain combines TRBV4-2 with TRBJ2-3; D possibly uses TRBD1 or TRBD2 (5 bases each). V lost 6 bases to trimming and J lost 0 bases, with 13 bases between them. The CDR3 runs to 15 residues. CDR1 LGHNA and CDR2 YNFKEQ come from the germline V gene. For the CDR3, the DNA is TGTGCCAGCAGGGATCGGGACCGCAGCACAGATACGCAGTATTTT. Translated: CASRDRDRSTDTQYF.

This clonotype was counted only a few times. The genes are TRBV6-2 or TRBV6-3 and TRBJ2-3, with TRBD2 matching over 8 bases. V dropped 5 bases and J dropped 2; count of bases not matched to a gene: 9. CDR3 size: 16 residues. Germline CDR1 reads MNHEY; CDR2 reads SVGEGT. This CDR3 reads CASSTGELAATDTQYF. CDR3 sequence (DNA): TGTGCCAGCAGTACGGGGGAACTAGCGGCCACAGATACGCAGTATTTT.

This clonotype was counted a few times. The V gene is TRBV4-1, the J gene TRBJ2-3; D call uncertain. This CDR3 has 15 residues. Germline V gene sequence: CDR1 MGHRA, CDR2 YSYEKL. Trimming stripped 1 base from V and 2 bases from J, with 10 bases between. CDR3 DNA: TGCGCCAGCAGCCAAGTGGAACAAGTCACAGATACGCAGTATTTT. Residues: CASSQVEQVTDTQYF.

This clonotype showed up many times. This sequence joins TRBV5-1 and TRBJ2-4; the D is unclear. This CDR3 comprises 14 residues. V was cut by 0 bases and J by 7 bases, with 11 bases left in between. Germline V CDR1 and CDR2: SGHRS, YFSETQ. CDR3 sequence: CASSLEPSPNIQYF. The CDR3, as DNA: TGCGCCAGCAGCTTGGAGCCCAGCCCCAACATTCAGTACTTC.

This clonotype was counted between two and nine times. The rearrangement links TRBV5-6 to TRBJ2-1; D not certain. V was cut by 0 bases and J by 4 bases, with 8 bases left in between. The CDR3 has 14 amino acids. Germline CDR1 SGHDT, CDR2 YYEEEE. The CDR3 loop is CASSLVAAYNEQFF. CDR3 coding DNA: TGTGCCAGCAGCTTGGTAGCAGCTTACAATGAGCAGTTCTTC.

This clonotype was detected many times. V gene TRBV20-1 combines with J gene TRBJ2-4; 9 nucleotides agree with TRBD2. The CDR3 length is 13 residues. CDR1 is DFQATT and CDR2 is SNEGSKA in the germline V gene (reference sequence). J gave up 5 bases and V 3 bases, and 2 bases lay outside the gene matches. Here the CDR3 reads CSARSGGQNIQYF. Written as DNA, the CDR3 is TGCAGTGCTAGGAGCGGGGGGCAAAACATTCAGTACTTC.

The rearrangement uses TRBV7-2 and TRBJ1-3, with D possibly TRBD1 on 5 matching bases. The CDR3 has 15 residues. Germline CDR1 SGHTA, CDR2 FQGNSA. The V end lost 5 bases, the J end lost 2 bases, and 13 bases lay between the germline ends. CDR3 bases: TGTGCCAGCAGCCCCGGGACGGCCACTGGAAACACCATATATTTT. Amino acids: CASSPGTATGNTIYF. Full variable domain (missing parts from reference TRBV7-2 and TRBJ1-3): GAGVSQSPSNKVTEKGKDVELRCDPISGHTALYWYRQSLGQGLEFLIYFQGNSAPDKSGLPSDRFSAERTGGSVSTLTIQRTQQEDSAVYLCASSPGTATGNTIYFGEGSWLTVV.

The chain has TRBV20-1 and TRBJ1-6; possibly TRBD1 for D (6 bases). V lost 5 bases and J 7 bases, leaving 9 bases between the germline ends. The germline gives CDR1 DFQATT, CDR2 SNEGSKA (reference sequence). The CDR3 covers 12 residues. CDR3 DNA sequence: TGCAGTGCTCTCAGGGGCAATTCACCCCTCCACTTT. Translating it yields CSALRGNSPLHF.

This clonotype has only a few counts. This chain uses TRBV5-6 with TRBJ1-3; D gene ambiguous. There are 12 residues in the CDR3. Between the trimmed V and J ends, which lost 1 base and 8 bases, there was a span of 7 bases. Germline V gene sequence: CDR1 SGHDT, CDR2 YYEEEE. The CDR3 reads CASSLQVDTIYF. The CDR3 coding sequence is TGTGCCAGCAGCTTGCAGGTTGACACCATATATTTT.